The subject of this entry is one TCR beta chain. Its target is unknown. Blood collection times were about day -28 and days 30, 100, 180 posttransplant. The protocol was immunoSEQ multiplex PCR, while the TCRdb copy is restricted to in-frame clones and leaves out a portion. This table holds almost 3,000 clones, almost 85% found once. These data are taken from a study of T cell clonotyping in hematopoietic cell transplantation. The CDR3 extends over 14 amino acids. V lost 3 bases, J lost 3 bases, and 5 bases stayed unmatched. CDR1 and CDR2 (germline): ENHRY, SYGVKD. Study results and limitations: After transplant, recipient diversity fell while pathologically expanded clonotypes grew through day 180. Higher Inverse Simpson Index values in graft donor and pretransplant recipient predicted broader posttransplant TCR diversity. CD4 and CD8 repertoire contributions could not be separated without sorting.

The clonotype comes from a male patient aged 55 to 69 who had an allogeneic stem cell transplant, so T cells may come from the graft donor. Some clones in this sample may be carry-over from other donors' samples. The chain combines TRBV10-3 with TRBJ2-7, with 7 bases lining up with TRBD1. The sequences come from peripheral blood mononuclear cells, collected 30 days after allogeneic stem cell transplant. The CDR3 loop is CAISESGQDYEQYF. CDR3 sequence (DNA): TGTGCCATCAGTGAATCAGGACAGGACTACGAGCAGTACTTC.